The following is a T cell receptor beta chain sequence with its context. Antigen: not known. Each sample came from a Caucasian adult donor living in Nashville, Tennessee. This CDR3 comprises 15 residues. The germline V gene has CDR1 SGHKS and CDR2 YYEKEE (reference sequence). The V end lost 3 bases, the J end lost 2 bases, and 14 bases lay between the germline ends. The record originates from a study of shared clonotypes between healthy human individuals. The study, taken as a whole, reports: Naive CD4 clonotypes were shared across a few donors at about 5.2%.

Source study methods: Filtering differed for immunoSEQ, which gave only junction sequences without quality scores. The table came from immunoSEQ multiplex PCR; TCRdb's copy has only in-frame clones and leaves some out. V, J and clone size derive from that table, while D and trimming were established from the DNA sequence. The repertoire holds 2 million or so clones, with 85% to 95% as singletons. J is TRBJ1-1 and V is TRBV5-5, with D perhaps matching TRBD1 (5 bases). This receptor was taken from a man aged 18 to 35 in good health. Sequencing input: naive CD4+ T cells sorted from blood. The subset denotes: CD45RA+ positively selected. The CDR3, as DNA: TGTGCCAGCAGCTCCTTTGGGGCAACCAACACTGAAGCTTTCTTT. Translated: CASSSFGATNTEAFF.